This T cell receptor (beta chain) was sequenced in a study of pediatric ulcerative colitis. Generated by immunoSEQ multiplex PCR, the TCRdb table keeps only in-frame clones and is missing some. The sample has 32,000 or so clones, almost 85% seen once. The CDR3 is 13 amino acids. V shed 1 base and J shed 6 bases, with 10 bases lying between them. Germline V gene sequence: CDR1 MGHRA, CDR2 YSYEKL. This clone was observed a single time. The specimen was blood. The chain has TRBV4-1 and TRBJ2-7; D is ambiguous. This clonotype was obtained from a boy aged 5 to 17 with severe ulcerative colitis. CDR3 protein: CASSQGSGSEQYF. The CDR3 DNA is TGCGCCAGCAGCCAAGGGAGTGGGTCCGAGCAGTACTTC.